This TCR beta chain was identified during a study of technical replicates of blood from several donors. Produced via immunoSEQ multiplex PCR; TCRdb's table is partial and in-frame only. The sample shows 75,000 to 100,000 clones, about 96% of them seen only once. This clone was detected only once. The material sequenced was T cells isolated from PBMCs. The sequence was obtained from a human donor in good health.

The CDR3 nucleotides are TGTGCCAGCAGCCGGACGGGGGGGAGTTCGTACGAGCAGTACTTC. Translated: CASSRTGGSSYEQYF. The chain links TRBV5-8 to TRBJ2-7, with 8 bases fitting TRBD2. V gave up 4 bases and J gave up 4 bases; unmatched junction bases: 10. Germline CDR1 is SGHTS and CDR2 is YDEGEE. This CDR3 region has 15 residues. Looking up the rest from reference TRBV5-8 and TRBJ2-7 gives the full variable domain: EAGVTQSPTHLIKTRGQQATLRCSPISGHTSVYWYQQALGLGLQFLLWYDEGEERNRGNFPPRFSGRQFPNYSSELNVNALELEDSALYLCASSRTGGSSYEQYFGPGTRLTVT.